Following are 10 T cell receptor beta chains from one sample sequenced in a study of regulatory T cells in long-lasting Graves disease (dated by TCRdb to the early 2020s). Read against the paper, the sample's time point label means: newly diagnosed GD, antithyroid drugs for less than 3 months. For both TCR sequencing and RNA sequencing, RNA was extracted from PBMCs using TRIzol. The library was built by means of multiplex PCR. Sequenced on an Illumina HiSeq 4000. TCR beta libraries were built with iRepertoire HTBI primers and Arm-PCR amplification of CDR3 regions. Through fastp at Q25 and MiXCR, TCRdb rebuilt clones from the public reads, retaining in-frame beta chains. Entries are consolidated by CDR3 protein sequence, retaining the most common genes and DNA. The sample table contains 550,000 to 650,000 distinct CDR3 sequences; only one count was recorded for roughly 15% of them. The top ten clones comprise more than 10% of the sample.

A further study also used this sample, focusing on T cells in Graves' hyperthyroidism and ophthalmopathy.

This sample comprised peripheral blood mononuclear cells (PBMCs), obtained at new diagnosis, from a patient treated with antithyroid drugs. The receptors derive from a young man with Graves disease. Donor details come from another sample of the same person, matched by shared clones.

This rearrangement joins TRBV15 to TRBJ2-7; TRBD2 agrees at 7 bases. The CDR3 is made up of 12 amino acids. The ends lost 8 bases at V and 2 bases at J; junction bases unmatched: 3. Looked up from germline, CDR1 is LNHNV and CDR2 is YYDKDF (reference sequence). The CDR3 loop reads CATGTNTYEQYF. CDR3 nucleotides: TGTGCCACCGGGACTAACACCTACGAGCAGTACTTC.

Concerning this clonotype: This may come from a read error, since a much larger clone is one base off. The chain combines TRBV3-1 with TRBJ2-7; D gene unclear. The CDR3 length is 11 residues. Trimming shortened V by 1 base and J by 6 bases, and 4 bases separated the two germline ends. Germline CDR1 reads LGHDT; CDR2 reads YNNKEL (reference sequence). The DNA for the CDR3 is TGTGCCAGCAGCCAAGGGGTCGAGCAGTACTTC. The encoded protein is CASSQGVEQYF.

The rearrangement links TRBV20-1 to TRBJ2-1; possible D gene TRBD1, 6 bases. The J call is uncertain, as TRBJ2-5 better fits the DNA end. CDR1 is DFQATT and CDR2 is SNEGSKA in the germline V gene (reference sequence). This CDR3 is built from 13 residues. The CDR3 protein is CSASAGTQETQYF. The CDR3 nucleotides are TGCAGTGCTAGTGCCGGGACACAAGAGACCCAGTACTTC.

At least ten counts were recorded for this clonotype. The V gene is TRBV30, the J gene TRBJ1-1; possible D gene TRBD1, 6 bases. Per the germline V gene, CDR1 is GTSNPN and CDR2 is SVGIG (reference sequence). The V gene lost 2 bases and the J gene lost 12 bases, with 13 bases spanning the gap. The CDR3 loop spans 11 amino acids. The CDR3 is CAWSRRGGPFF. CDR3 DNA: TGTGCCTGGAGTCGGAGGGGGGGACCTTTCTTT.

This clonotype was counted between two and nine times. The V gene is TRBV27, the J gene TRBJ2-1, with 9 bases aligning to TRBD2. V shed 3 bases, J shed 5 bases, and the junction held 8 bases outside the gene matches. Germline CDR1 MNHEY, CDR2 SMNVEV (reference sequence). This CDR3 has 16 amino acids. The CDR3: CASSFVGLARNNEQFF. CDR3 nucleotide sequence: TGTGCCAGCAGTTTCGTCGGACTAGCGAGAAACAATGAGCAGTTCTTC.

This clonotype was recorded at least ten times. CDR3 DNA sequence: TGCAGTGCTAGTGGGCTAGCGGGAGGTTACAACACAGATACGCAGTATTTT. Translation: CSASGLAGGYNTDTQYF. The rearrangement uses TRBV20-1 and TRBJ2-3; 11 bases fit TRBD2. This CDR3 has 17 amino acids. Looked up from germline, CDR1 is DFQATT and CDR2 is SNEGSKA (reference sequence). After removal of 3 bases from V and 2 bases from J, the junction contained 10 bases not matched to a gene.

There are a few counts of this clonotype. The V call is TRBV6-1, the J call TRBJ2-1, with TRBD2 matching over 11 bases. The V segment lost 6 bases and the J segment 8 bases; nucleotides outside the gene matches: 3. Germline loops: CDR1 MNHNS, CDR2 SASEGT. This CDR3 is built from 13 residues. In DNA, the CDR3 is TGTGCCAGCAGGACTAGCGGGAACCATGAGCAGTTCTTC. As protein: CASRTSGNHEQFF.

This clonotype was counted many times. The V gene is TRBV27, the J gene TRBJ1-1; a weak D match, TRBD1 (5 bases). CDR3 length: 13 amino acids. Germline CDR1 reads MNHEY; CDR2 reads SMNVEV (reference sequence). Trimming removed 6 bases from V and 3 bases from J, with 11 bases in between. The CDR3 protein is CASSRWGDTEAFF. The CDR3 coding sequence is TGTGCCAGCAGCAGGTGGGGGGACACTGAAGCTTTCTTT.

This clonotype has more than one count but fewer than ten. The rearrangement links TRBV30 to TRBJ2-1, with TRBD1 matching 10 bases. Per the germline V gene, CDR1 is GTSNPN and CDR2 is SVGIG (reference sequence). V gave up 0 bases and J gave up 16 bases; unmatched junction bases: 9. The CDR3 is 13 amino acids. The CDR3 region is CAWSVVRGTGVFF. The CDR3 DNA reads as TGTGCCTGGAGTGTAGTAAGGGGGACAGGGGTCTTCTTC.

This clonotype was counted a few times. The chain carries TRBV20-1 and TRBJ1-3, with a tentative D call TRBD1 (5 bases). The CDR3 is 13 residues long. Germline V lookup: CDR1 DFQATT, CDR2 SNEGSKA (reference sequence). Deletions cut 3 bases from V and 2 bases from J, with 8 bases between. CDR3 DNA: TGCAGTGCTAGTTCAGGGACTGGAAACACCATATATTTT. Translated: CSASSGTGNTIYF.